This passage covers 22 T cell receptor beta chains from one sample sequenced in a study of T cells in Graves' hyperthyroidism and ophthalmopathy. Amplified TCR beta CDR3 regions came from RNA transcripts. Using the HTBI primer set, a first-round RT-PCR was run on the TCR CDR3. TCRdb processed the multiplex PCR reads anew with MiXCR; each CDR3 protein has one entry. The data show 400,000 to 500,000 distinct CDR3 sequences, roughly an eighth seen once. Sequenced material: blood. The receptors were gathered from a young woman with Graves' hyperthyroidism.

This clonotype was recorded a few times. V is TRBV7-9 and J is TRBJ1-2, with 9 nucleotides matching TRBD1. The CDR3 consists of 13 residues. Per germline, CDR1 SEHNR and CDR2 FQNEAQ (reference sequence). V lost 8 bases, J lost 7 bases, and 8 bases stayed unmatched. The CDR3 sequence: CASSPGQGRGYTF. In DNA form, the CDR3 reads TGTGCCAGCTCACCGGGACAGGGACGTGGCTACACCTTC.

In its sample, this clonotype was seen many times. The chain's CDR3 is CASSVAGQSEKLFF. DNA for the CDR3: TGTGCCAGCAGCGTAGCGGGGCAAAGTGAAAAACTGTTTTTT. The V and J genes are TRBV9 and TRBJ1-4; TRBD1 might be the D (5 bases). Trimming took off 0 bases at V and 7 bases at J, with 10 bases between the two ends. The germline gives CDR1 SGDLS, CDR2 YYNGEE. The CDR3 is 14 residues long.

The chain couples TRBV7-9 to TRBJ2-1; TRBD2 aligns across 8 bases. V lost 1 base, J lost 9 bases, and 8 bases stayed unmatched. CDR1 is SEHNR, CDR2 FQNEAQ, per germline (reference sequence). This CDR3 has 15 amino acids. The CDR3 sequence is CASSLVGLGFGEQFF. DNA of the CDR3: TGTGCCAGCAGCTTAGTGGGACTAGGATTTGGTGAGCAGTTCTTC.

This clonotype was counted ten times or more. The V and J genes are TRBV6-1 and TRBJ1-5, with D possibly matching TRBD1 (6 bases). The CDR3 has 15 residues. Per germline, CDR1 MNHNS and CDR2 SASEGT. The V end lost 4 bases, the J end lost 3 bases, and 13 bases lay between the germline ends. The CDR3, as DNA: TGTGCCAGCAGTGTTACAGGGTGGGACAATCAGCCCCAGCATTTT. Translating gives CASSVTGWDNQPQHF.

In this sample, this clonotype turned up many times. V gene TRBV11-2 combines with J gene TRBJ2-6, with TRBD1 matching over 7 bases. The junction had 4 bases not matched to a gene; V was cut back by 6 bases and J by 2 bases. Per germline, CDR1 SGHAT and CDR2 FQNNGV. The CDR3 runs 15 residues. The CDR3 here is CASRETGTGANVLTF. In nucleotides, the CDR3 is TGTGCCAGCAGAGAGACAGGGACTGGGGCCAACGTCCTGACTTTC.

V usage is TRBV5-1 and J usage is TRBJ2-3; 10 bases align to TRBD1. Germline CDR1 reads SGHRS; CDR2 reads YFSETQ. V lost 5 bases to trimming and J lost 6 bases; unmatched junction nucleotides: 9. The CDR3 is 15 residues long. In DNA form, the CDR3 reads TGCGCCAGCAGACCGGGACAGGGGAGTGTGGATACGCAGTATTTT. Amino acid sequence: CASRPGQGSVDTQYF.

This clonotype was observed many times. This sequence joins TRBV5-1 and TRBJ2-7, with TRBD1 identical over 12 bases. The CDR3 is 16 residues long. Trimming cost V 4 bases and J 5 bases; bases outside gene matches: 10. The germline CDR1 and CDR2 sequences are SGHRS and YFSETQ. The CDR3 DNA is TGCGCCAGCAGCCCCCTCACCGGGACAGGGGGCCACGAGCAGTACTTC. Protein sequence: CASSPLTGTGGHEQYF. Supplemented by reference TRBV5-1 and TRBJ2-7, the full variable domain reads KAGVTQTPRYLIKTRGQQVTLSCSPISGHRSVSWYQQTPGQGLQFLFEYFSETQRNKGNFPGRFSGRQFSNSRSEMNVSTLELGDSALYLCASSPLTGTGGHEQYFGPGTRLTVT.

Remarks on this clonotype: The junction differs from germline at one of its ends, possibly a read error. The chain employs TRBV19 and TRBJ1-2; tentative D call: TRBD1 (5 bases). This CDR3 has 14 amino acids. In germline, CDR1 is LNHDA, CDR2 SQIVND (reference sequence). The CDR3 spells CSSKWQGLNYGYTF. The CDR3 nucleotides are TGTTCCAGTAAGTGGCAGGGACTAAACTATGGCTACACCTTC.

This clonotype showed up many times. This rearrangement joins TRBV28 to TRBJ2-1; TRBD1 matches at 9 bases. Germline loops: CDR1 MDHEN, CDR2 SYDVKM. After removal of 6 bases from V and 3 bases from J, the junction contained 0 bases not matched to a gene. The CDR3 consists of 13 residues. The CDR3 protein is CASRDRGYNEQFF. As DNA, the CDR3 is TGTGCCAGCAGGGACAGGGGCTACAATGAGCAGTTCTTC.

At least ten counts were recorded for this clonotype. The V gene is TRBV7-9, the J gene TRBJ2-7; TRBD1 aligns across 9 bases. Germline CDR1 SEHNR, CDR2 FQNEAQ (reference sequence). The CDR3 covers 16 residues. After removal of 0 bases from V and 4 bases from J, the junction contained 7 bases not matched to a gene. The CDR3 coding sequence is TGTGCCAGCAGCTTAGCGCTGGGACAGGGCCTTTACGAGCAGTACTTC. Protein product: CASSLALGQGLYEQYF.

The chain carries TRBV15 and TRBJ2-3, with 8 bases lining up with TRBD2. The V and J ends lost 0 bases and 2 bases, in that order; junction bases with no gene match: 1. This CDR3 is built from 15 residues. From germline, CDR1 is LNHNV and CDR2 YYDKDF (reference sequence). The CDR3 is CATSRETSATDTQYF. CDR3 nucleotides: TGTGCCACCAGCAGAGAGACTAGCGCCACAGATACGCAGTATTTT.

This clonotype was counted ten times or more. CDR3: CASSSWGAGNTIYF. The CDR3 DNA reads TGTGCCAGCAGCTCTTGGGGAGCTGGAAACACCATATATTTT. The J gene is TRBJ1-3, the V gene TRBV11-3; D gene uncertain. Trimming shortened V by 4 bases and J by 2 bases, and 9 bases separated the two germline ends. Germline CDR1 and CDR2: SGHNT and YENEEA. CDR3 length: 14 amino acids.

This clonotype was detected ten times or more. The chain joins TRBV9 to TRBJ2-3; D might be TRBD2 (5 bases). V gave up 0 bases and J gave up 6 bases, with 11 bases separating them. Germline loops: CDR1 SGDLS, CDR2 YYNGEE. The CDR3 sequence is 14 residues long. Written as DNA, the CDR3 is TGTGCCAGCAGCGTAGACGGTAGCGTCGATACGCAGTATTTT. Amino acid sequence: CASSVDGSVDTQYF.

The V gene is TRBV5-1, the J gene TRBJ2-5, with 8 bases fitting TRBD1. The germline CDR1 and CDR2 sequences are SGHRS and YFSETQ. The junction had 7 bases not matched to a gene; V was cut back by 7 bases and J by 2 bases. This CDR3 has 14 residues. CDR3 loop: CASRDRSPQETQYF. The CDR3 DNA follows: TGCGCCAGCCGGGACAGGTCGCCACAAGAGACCCAGTACTTC.

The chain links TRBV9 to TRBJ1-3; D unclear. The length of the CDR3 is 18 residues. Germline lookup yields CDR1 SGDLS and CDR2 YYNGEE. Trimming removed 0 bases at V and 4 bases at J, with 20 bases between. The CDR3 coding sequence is TGTGCCAGCAGCGTAGGGGCAGACCGACCTCTGAAGGGAAACACCATATATTTT. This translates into CASSVGADRPLKGNTIYF.

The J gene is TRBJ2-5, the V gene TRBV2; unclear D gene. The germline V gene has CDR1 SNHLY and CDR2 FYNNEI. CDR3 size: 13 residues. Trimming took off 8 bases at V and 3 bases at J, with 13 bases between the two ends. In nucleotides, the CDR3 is TGTGCCAGCTGGTCGTCGGTAAAAGAGACCCAGTACTTC. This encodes CASWSSVKETQYF.

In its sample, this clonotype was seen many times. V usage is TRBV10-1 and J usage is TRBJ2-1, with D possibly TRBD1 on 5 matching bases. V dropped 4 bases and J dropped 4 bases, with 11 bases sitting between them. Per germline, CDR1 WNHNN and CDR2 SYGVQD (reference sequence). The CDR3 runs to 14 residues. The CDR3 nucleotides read TGCGCCAGCAGTGGCCCGACAGATTACAATGAGCAGTTCTTC. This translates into CASSGPTDYNEQFF.

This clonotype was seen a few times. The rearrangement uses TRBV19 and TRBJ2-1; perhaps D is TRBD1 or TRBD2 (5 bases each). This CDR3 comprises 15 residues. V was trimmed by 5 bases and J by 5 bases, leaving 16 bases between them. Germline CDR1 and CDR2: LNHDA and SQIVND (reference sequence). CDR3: CASSDPGRFNNEQFF. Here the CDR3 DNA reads TGTGCCAGTAGTGACCCGGGACGCTTTAACAATGAGCAGTTCTTC.

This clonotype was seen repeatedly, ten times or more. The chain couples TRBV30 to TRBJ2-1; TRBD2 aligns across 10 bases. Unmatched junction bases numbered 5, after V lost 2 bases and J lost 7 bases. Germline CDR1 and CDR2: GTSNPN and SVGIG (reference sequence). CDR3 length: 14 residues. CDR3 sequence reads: CAWSWTSGPNEQFF. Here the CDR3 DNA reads TGTGCCTGGAGTTGGACTAGCGGCCCAAATGAGCAGTTCTTC.

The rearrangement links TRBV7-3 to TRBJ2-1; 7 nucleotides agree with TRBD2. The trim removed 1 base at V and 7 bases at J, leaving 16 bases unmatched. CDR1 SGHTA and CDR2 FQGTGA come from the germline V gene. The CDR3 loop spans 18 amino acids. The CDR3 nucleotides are TGTGCCAGCAGCTTAAACCCGACTAGCCCTAGGTCGAAGAATGAGCAGTTCTTC. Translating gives CASSLNPTSPRSKNEQFF.

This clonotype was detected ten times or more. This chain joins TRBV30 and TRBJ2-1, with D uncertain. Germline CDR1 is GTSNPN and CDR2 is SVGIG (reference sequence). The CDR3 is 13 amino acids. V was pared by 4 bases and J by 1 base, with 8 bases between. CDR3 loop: CAWTRSSYNEQFF. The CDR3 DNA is TGTGCCTGGACTAGGTCATCCTACAATGAGCAGTTCTTC.

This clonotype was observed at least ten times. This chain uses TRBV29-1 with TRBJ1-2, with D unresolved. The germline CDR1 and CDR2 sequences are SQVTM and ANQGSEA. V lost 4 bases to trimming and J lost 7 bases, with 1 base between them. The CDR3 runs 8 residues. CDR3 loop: CSVGGYTF. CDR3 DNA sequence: TGCAGCGTTGGTGGCTACACCTTC.